One and the same sample provided the 24 T cell receptor beta chains below, sequenced in a study of shared clonotypes between healthy human individuals. Naive CD8 cells lacked CD45RO and underwent positive selection for CCR7, leaving out terminally differentiated effector memory CD45RA+ cells. Data came from immunoSEQ multiplex PCR; TCRdb stores just in-frame clones and leaves some out. The repertoire holds roughly 2.1 million clones, with 90% to 95% as singletons. Sequenced material: naive CD8+ T cells from PBMCs. These receptors were collected from a young man in good health. Some clones in this sample may be carry-over from other donors' samples.

The V call is TRBV4-3, the J call TRBJ1-2, with D unclear. Trimming pared 0 bases from V and 5 bases from J, leaving 10 bases between. Germline values: CDR1 LGHNA, CDR2 YSLEER. The length of the CDR3 is 14 residues. This chain's CDR3 is CASSQEGFGYGYTF. Here the CDR3 DNA reads TGCGCCAGCAGCCAAGAGGGGTTCGGGTATGGCTACACCTTC.

The gene calls are TRBV7-9 and TRBJ2-7, with 7 bases aligning to TRBD1. There are 13 residues in the CDR3. V dropped 10 bases and J dropped 2; count of bases not matched to a gene: 8. Germline V gives CDR1 SEHNR, CDR2 FQNEAQ (reference sequence). The CDR3 loop is CAIEGQSPYEQYF. The CDR3, as DNA: TGTGCCATAGAGGGACAGTCACCCTACGAGCAGTACTTC.

This clone was counted a single time. With a much larger clone just one base away, this may be a read error. The V and J genes are TRBV6-5 and TRBJ2-7; D is undetermined. The V and J ends lost 6 bases and 0 bases respectively, with 3 bases between them. The CDR3 has 11 residues. In germline, CDR1 is MNHEY, CDR2 SVGAGI. CDR3 region: CASRDSYEQYF. The CDR3 nucleotides read TGTGCCAGCAGGGACTCCTACGAGCAGTACTTC.

The chain carries TRBV29-1 and TRBJ2-2; a possible D gene is TRBD2 (6 bases). Trimming removed 4 bases from V and 3 bases from J, with 9 bases in between. This CDR3 comprises 13 residues. Germline V CDR1 and CDR2: SQVTM, ANQGSEA. Here the CDR3 reads CSVVPGDTGELFF. In DNA form, the CDR3 reads TGCAGCGTTGTCCCGGGGGACACCGGGGAGCTGTTTTTT.

The chain has TRBV7-9 and TRBJ2-7; D not certain. The germline V and J ends were trimmed by 5 bases and 3 bases, with 14 bases remaining between them. Germline-derived CDR1 and CDR2 are SEHNR and FQNEAQ (reference sequence). This CDR3 is built from 14 residues. CDR3 sequence reads: CASSHSAPIYEQYF. CDR3 bases: TGTGCCAGCAGCCACAGTGCCCCGATCTACGAGCAGTACTTC.

This chain joins TRBV27 and TRBJ2-3; 11 bases align to TRBD2. Germline CDR1 and CDR2: MNHEY and SMNVEV (reference sequence). The CDR3 runs 16 residues. The trim removed 4 bases at V and 8 bases at J, leaving 11 bases unmatched. The CDR3 DNA reads as TGTGCCAGCAGTTCCCCCGGGACTAGCGGATTCGTTACGCAGTATTTT. Protein sequence: CASSSPGTSGFVTQYF.

This clone appeared once. The V and J genes are TRBV9 and TRBJ2-3; no clear D. Germline values: CDR1 SGDLS, CDR2 YYNGEE. The CDR3 consists of 15 residues. With 1 base removed from V and 2 bases from J, the gap between germline ends came to 11 bases. CDR3 DNA sequence: TGTGCCAGCAGCGTATCCCATGCCTTCACAGATACGCAGTATTTT. Its protein product is CASSVSHAFTDTQYF.

The gene calls are TRBV10-3 and TRBJ2-7, with no clear D. V shed 8 bases and J shed 1 base, with 9 bases lying between them. CDR3 size: 12 residues. Germline V lookup: CDR1 ENHRY, CDR2 SYGVKD. This chain's CDR3 is CAIGYASYEQYF. Written as DNA, the CDR3 is TGTGCCATCGGTTATGCATCCTACGAGCAGTACTTC.

This chain joins TRBV27 and TRBJ1-2, with D perhaps matching TRBD1 (6 bases). This CDR3 is 13 amino acids long. The V and J ends lost 7 bases and 3 bases respectively, with 12 bases between them. Germline CDR1 is MNHEY and CDR2 is SMNVEV (reference sequence). The CDR3 nucleotides are TGTGCCAGCACCCAGGGGCTCGACTATGGCTACACCTTC. Translation: CASTQGLDYGYTF.

This chain joins TRBV21-1 and TRBJ1-4; the DNA was not used to check the table's D call, TRBD1. TRBV21-1 is an annotated pseudogene. The CDR3 runs to 17 residues. CDR3 DNA: TGTGCCAGCAGCCAGACCCCTCGACAGGGGACTAATGAAAAACTGTTTTTT. This codes for CASSQTPRQGTNEKLFF.

This clone is a singleton in its sample. V is TRBV5-1 and J is TRBJ2-7; D is unclear. This CDR3 is built from 13 residues. Trimming shortened V by 0 bases and J by 3 bases, and 7 bases separated the two germline ends. CDR1 is SGHRS, CDR2 YFSETQ, per germline. CDR3 loop: CASSLDLYYEQYF. CDR3 nucleotides: TGCGCCAGCAGCTTGGATCTATACTACGAGCAGTACTTC.

This clone was picked up one time. This chain links TRBV6-1 with TRBJ2-2; 9 nucleotides agree with TRBD2. V lost 9 bases, J lost 5 bases, and 10 bases stayed unmatched. Germline V gene lookup returns CDR1 MNHNS and CDR2 SASEGT. The length of the CDR3 is 15 residues. The CDR3 is CASRAGREGTGELFF. The DNA for the CDR3 is TGTGCCAGTCGGGCAGGGCGGGAGGGTACCGGGGAGCTGTTTTTT.

The J gene is TRBJ2-7, the V gene TRBV27, with 9 bases matching TRBD1. V lost 4 bases and J lost 5; bases outside the gene matches: 9. This CDR3 contains 15 residues. Germline CDR1 reads MNHEY; CDR2 reads SMNVEV (reference sequence). CDR3 region: CASSSTGTGRNEQYF. The CDR3, as DNA: TGTGCCAGCAGTTCTACCGGGACAGGGAGGAACGAGCAGTACTTC.

The chain joins TRBV7-9 to TRBJ2-1, with 7 bases fitting TRBD1. The CDR3 is made up of 12 amino acids. CDR1 and CDR2 from the germline V gene are SEHNR and FQNEAQ (reference sequence). CDR3 coding DNA: TGTCGATCTGAGGGACAGACTTTGGGGCAGTTCTTC. Translated, it gives CRSEGQTLGQFF.

The chain combines TRBV28 with TRBJ2-7; the match to TRBD1 covers 9 bases. Unmatched junction bases numbered 7, after V lost 7 bases and J lost 6 bases. Per the germline V gene, CDR1 is MDHEN and CDR2 is SYDVKM. The CDR3 has 13 amino acids. The CDR3 DNA reads TGTGCCAGCAAACCTCTGGACAGGGGCGAGCAGTACTTC. It is translated as CASKPLDRGEQYF.

This chain links TRBV7-8 with TRBJ2-1, with 10 positions matching TRBD2. V was pared by 5 bases and J by 10 bases, with 11 bases of the junction left unmatched. Per germline, CDR1 SGHVS and CDR2 FQNEAQ. CDR3 length: 15 amino acids. CDR3 in amino acids: CASSPVSGREEEQFF. CDR3 in DNA: TGTGCCAGCAGCCCTGTGAGCGGGAGGGAGGAGGAGCAGTTCTTC.

V gene TRBV25-1 combines with J gene TRBJ1-2, with 8 bases fitting TRBD1. The V gene end was trimmed by 3 bases and the J gene end by 3 bases; junction bases not matched to a gene: 9. The CDR3 runs to 16 residues. Germline CDR1 MGHDK, CDR2 SYGVNS. CDR3 DNA: TGTGCCAGCAGTGACGGAGACAGGGGCCGATACTATGGCTACACCTTC. Amino acid sequence: CASSDGDRGRYYGYTF.

The rearrangement joins TRBV27 to TRBJ1-1, with TRBD1 as a possible D gene (5 bases). The CDR3 spans 17 residues. Trimming took off 0 bases at V and 1 base at J, with 15 bases between the two ends. Germline loops: CDR1 MNHEY, CDR2 SMNVEV (reference sequence). CDR3 sequence reads: CASSLSTLGVRNTEAFF. In DNA form, the CDR3 reads TGTGCCAGCAGTTTATCAACCCTAGGGGTGAGGAACACTGAAGCTTTCTTT.

The chain employs TRBV27 and TRBJ2-1; 7 nucleotides line up with TRBD1. CDR1 is MNHEY, CDR2 SMNVEV, per germline (reference sequence). The CDR3 sequence is 16 residues long. After removal of 0 bases from V and 8 bases from J, the junction contained 10 bases not matched to a gene. CDR3 nucleotide sequence: TGTGCCAGCAGTTTATCGCCCGGGACAGCCGTCCATGAGCAGTTCTTC. Encoded protein: CASSLSPGTAVHEQFF.

This clone was observed once. The chain uses TRBV9 and TRBJ2-1; TRBD1 matches 8 bases. V shed 2 bases and J 2 bases; nucleotides not matched to a gene: 9. CDR1 and CDR2 from the germline V gene are SGDLS and YYNGEE. The CDR3 extends over 17 amino acids. CDR3 in DNA: TGTGCCAGCAGCGTCAAGGACAGGGTAACCCCCTACAATGAGCAGTTCTTC. This gives the protein CASSVKDRVTPYNEQFF. Drawing the rest from reference TRBV9 and TRBJ2-1, the complete variable domain is DSGVTQTPKHLITATGQRVTLRCSPRSGDLSVYWYQQSLDQGLQFLIQYYNGEERAKGNILERFSAQQFPDLHSELNLSSLELGDSALYFCASSVKDRVTPYNEQFFGPGTRLTVL.

V and J are TRBV5-1 and TRBJ1-2, with D possibly matching TRBD1 (6 bases). Per germline, CDR1 SGHRS and CDR2 YFSETQ. Trimming cost V 1 base and J 6 bases, with 10 bases left between them. This CDR3 is 13 amino acids long. The CDR3 bases are TGCGCCAGCAGCTTGTCACAGGGAGATGGCTACACCTTC. Translated: CASSLSQGDGYTF.

The chain employs TRBV7-7 and TRBJ2-7, with D tentatively TRBD2 (7 bases). V gave up 3 bases and J gave up 6 bases, with 15 bases separating them. This CDR3 comprises 14 residues. Germline CDR1 is SSHAT and CDR2 is FNYEAQ (reference sequence). Here the CDR3 reads CASSLTEGGSEQYF. In nucleotides, the CDR3 is TGTGCCAGCAGCTTGACTGAGGGGGGGAGCGAGCAGTACTTC.

The V gene is TRBV28, the J gene TRBJ1-2; no definite D call. The V end lost 7 bases, the J end lost 8 bases, and 11 bases lay between the germline ends. Germline values: CDR1 MDHEN, CDR2 SYDVKM. CDR3 length: 11 residues. The CDR3 DNA is TGTGCCAGCACTTCCCGGGGAGGCTACACCTTC. Translation gives CASTSRGGYTF.

Written as DNA, the CDR3 is TGTGCCAGCAGCTCCAGACTAGCGGGAGGGCCAGGGGAGACCCAGTACTTC. Protein sequence: CASSSRLAGGPGETQYF. The rearrangement joins TRBV7-6 to TRBJ2-5; TRBD2 aligns across 14 bases. CDR1 is SGHVS, CDR2 FNYEAQ, per germline. Losses at the gene ends were 4 bases for V and 5 bases for J; bases not matched to a gene: 9. CDR3 length: 17 amino acids.